This TCR beta chain is from a study of circulating and synovial CD4+ cells in juvenile arthritis (dated by TCRdb to the mid-2010s). With regard to the full study: TCRbeta CDR3 repertoires of circulating HLA-DR+ CD4 T cells, bulk blood CD4 T cells and synovial CD4 T cells were compared within each patient. Repertoire sequencing aimed to confirm that a circulating synovial-like CD4 T cell subset was enriched in synovial clonotypes. What the study reported, not specific to this receptor: Because CPL samples and bulk blood CD4 samples differed in T cell genome counts by at least an order of magnitude, sample-size effects were addressed. Circulating pathogenic-like lymphocytes clustered with synovial T cells and shared a substantially higher fraction of CDR3 sequences with synovium than bulk blood. Lower diversity was observed in synovial and circulating pathogenic-like lymphocyte repertoires than in bulk blood CD4 repertoires, and some CPL samples were found to be as oligoclonal as synovium. The difference between circulating pathogenic-like lymphocytes and bulk blood T cells was not detected by traditional Vbeta family usage analysis. Because overlap with synovium rose as sequencing depth increased, the measured fractions of shared clonotypes likely underestimated the overlap of the full repertoire.

On this clone: The antigen it recognizes is unknown. No much larger clone is present one base from it, and per-base qualities are unavailable.

The sequenced samples were obtained from patients with active juvenile idiopathic arthritis. Cells were sorted right after thawing, and dead cells were excluded with Live/Dead Fixable Near-IR Stain. The germline V gene (reference sequence) provides CDR1 SGHNT and CDR2 YYREEE. Measured from the cysteine to the phenylalanine, the CDR3 is 16 residues long. Only the CDR3 portion is preserved as DNA: 48 bases, with reading frame beginning at the first base. Germline trimming amounts to 4 bases on V and 1 base on J, with 6 as the count of junction bases outside the gene matches. The library came from the immunoSEQ multiplex PCR assay. An external provider performed TCRbeta CDR3 sequencing as a commercial service. The paper's processing steps were these. The analyses used productive nucleotide sequences together with amino acid sequences obtained by in silico translation. Diversity was measured with Renyi entropy across alpha values, using the median of 200 repeated subsamples to equalise sample size. Pairwise repertoire distance was calculated as one minus the Chao-modified Jaccard index to correct for under-sampling and was used for clustering. Frequency-weighted overlap with synovial clonotypes was computed over 200 sample sizes, 200 draws without replacement each, and reported at the smaller sample's size. TCRdb mirrors the immuneACCESS table, restricted to in-frame sequences. Some clones are absent from its copies; in checked studies, under half trace to an unresolved V gene, and the reason for the others is unknown. V, J and clone size reflect that table, while D and trimming were determined from the DNA. The sample contains 25,000 to 35,000 clones, 85% to 95% of them found a single time. The ten largest clonotypes hold around 2.8% of the sample.

This clonotype was obtained from a human donor with juvenile idiopathic arthritis. The sample consisted of CD4+ T cells from blood. The chain is encoded by TRBV5-4 joined to TRBJ2-2; 8 middle bases align to TRBD1. The nucleotide sequence reads as follows: TGTGCCAGCAGCACCCGGACAGGGCTGAACACCGGGGAGCTGTTTTTT. Its protein reads: CASSTRTGLNTGELFF.